The 32 T cell receptor beta chains presented below share a single source sample, sequenced in a study of Ad26.COV2.S vaccination and SARS-CoV-2 variants. The assay was immunoSEQ multiplex PCR, and TCRdb's table has in-frame clones only and misses some. Among 300,000 to 500,000 clones listed, approximately 90% were seen once. Indicated treatment: some 20 received Ad26.COV2.S at low or high dose, single or two shots; about 5 received placebo; per-sample allocation not given. All samples were drawn on day 63, counting from the first vaccine or placebo injection. The sequencing here drew on peripheral blood, taken in a trial of Ad26.COV2.S vaccine versus placebo. Receptor source: a person between 18 and 65 years old who received the Ad26.COV2.S COVID-19 vaccine or a placebo.

This clone occurred a few times. This chain connects TRBV7-2 to TRBJ2-1, with D possibly being TRBD1 (8 bases). The CDR3 contains 16 residues. Germline CDR1 is SGHTA and CDR2 is FQGNSA. The V and J ends lost 4 bases and 2 bases respectively, with 15 bases between them. CDR3 coding DNA: TGTGCCAGCAGCTCACAGGGGGGGCTCACCTACAATGAGCAGTTCTTC. This translates into CASSSQGGLTYNEQFF.

The chain uses TRBV6-4 and TRBJ1-2; D remains ambiguous. From germline, CDR1 is MRHNA and CDR2 SNTAGT. The CDR3 length is 12 residues. Trimming shortened V by 0 bases and J by 8 bases, and 7 bases separated the two germline ends. The CDR3 loop reads CASSDSAGGYTF. The CDR3 DNA follows: TGTGCCAGCAGTGACTCCGCGGGCGGCTACACCTTC.

In this sample, this clone turned up a few times. This sequence joins TRBV5-4 and TRBJ2-1, with 12 positions matching TRBD2. Germline CDR1 is SGHNT and CDR2 is YYREEE (reference sequence). The CDR3 length is 16 residues. V lost 2 bases, J lost 6 bases, and 6 bases stayed unmatched. CDR3: CASSFPLAGGTNEQFF. In nucleotides, the CDR3 is TGTGCCAGCAGCTTTCCTCTAGCGGGGGGGACCAATGAGCAGTTCTTC.

In its sample, this clone was seen a few times. The V call is TRBV4-1, the J call TRBJ1-2; D possibly corresponds to TRBD1 (5 bases). This CDR3 has 16 residues. V lost 1 base to trimming and J lost 4 bases, with 16 bases between them. Germline CDR1 MGHRA, CDR2 YSYEKL. CDR3 in amino acids: CASSQVGPYLPYGYTF. DNA of the CDR3: TGCGCCAGCAGCCAAGTGGGACCGTACCTACCCTATGGCTACACCTTC.

The chain employs TRBV25-1 and TRBJ1-6; D is uncertain. V shed 4 bases and J shed 7 bases, with 11 bases lying between them. The CDR3 has 14 residues. The germline V gene encodes CDR1 MGHDK and CDR2 SYGVNS. The CDR3 loop reads CASSGELGNSPLHF. CDR3 DNA: TGTGCCAGCAGTGGGGAATTGGGAAATTCACCCCTCCACTTT.

The chain joins TRBV7-2 to TRBJ2-7, with D possibly being TRBD1 or TRBD2 (5 bases each). V dropped 0 bases and J dropped 4 bases, with 10 bases sitting between them. Per germline, CDR1 SGHTA and CDR2 FQGNSA. This CDR3 is 14 amino acids long. The CDR3 here is CASSLAPEGYEQYF. The CDR3 DNA reads TGTGCCAGCAGCTTAGCGCCTGAGGGGTACGAGCAGTACTTC.

The J gene is TRBJ2-5, the V gene TRBV5-4; the D gene could be TRBD1 or TRBD2 (7 bases each). Germline V lookup: CDR1 SGHNT, CDR2 YYREEE (reference sequence). The V end lost 4 bases, the J end lost 5 bases, and 15 bases lay between the germline ends. The CDR3 is 14 amino acids. The CDR3 here is CASSPSRGGETQYF. CDR3 nucleotides: TGTGCCAGCAGCCCCTCCAGGGGGGGGGAGACCCAGTACTTC.

The V and J genes are TRBV7-2 and TRBJ2-3; D unclear. Germline V gene lookup returns CDR1 SGHTA and CDR2 FQGNSA. V was trimmed by 3 bases and J by 2 bases, leaving 15 bases between them. CDR3 size: 16 residues. For the CDR3, the DNA is TGTGCCAGCAGCTTGTCCGGGCCTCAAATCACAGATACGCAGTATTTT. Translation gives CASSLSGPQITDTQYF.

The rearrangement joins TRBV6-2 or TRBV6-3 to TRBJ2-3; 12 bases are shared with TRBD2. The germline gives CDR1 MNHEY, CDR2 SVGEGT. Unmatched junction bases numbered 9, after V lost 6 bases and J lost 2 bases. The CDR3 is 17 residues long. This CDR3 is CASSFRTSGEYTDTQYF. CDR3 DNA sequence: TGTGCCAGCAGCTTTAGGACTAGCGGGGAATACACAGATACGCAGTATTTT.

The chain carries TRBV15 and TRBJ2-1; no reliable D call. V shed 0 bases and J shed 6 bases, with 15 bases lying between them. CDR3 size: 16 residues. Germline-derived CDR1 and CDR2 are LNHNV and YYDKDF (reference sequence). The CDR3 region is CATSRDLVETSNEQFF. As DNA, the CDR3 is TGTGCCACCAGCAGAGACTTGGTTGAGACCTCCAATGAGCAGTTCTTC. Filled out from reference TRBV15 and TRBJ2-1, the complete variable domain reads DAMVIQNPRYQVTQFGKPVTLSCSQTLNHNVMYWYQQKSSQAPKLLFHYYDKDFNNEADTPDNFQSRRPNTSFCFLDIRSPGLGDTAMYLCATSRDLVETSNEQFFGPGTRLTVL.

The gene calls are TRBV3-1 (or the pseudogene TRBV3-2) and TRBJ2-7; possible D gene TRBD2, 7 bases. This CDR3 has 15 residues. V was pared by 2 bases and J by 3 bases, with 14 bases between. Germline V gene lookup returns CDR1 LGHDT and CDR2 YNNKEL (reference sequence). This chain's CDR3 is CASSQLTGGVYEQYF. As DNA, the CDR3 is TGTGCCAGCAGCCAACTTACGGGGGGCGTCTACGAGCAGTACTTC.

The chain is built from TRBV10-2 and TRBJ1-2; tentatively, D is TRBD1 (6 bases). Germline V CDR1 and CDR2: WSHSY, SAAADI. The CDR3 length is 14 residues. The ends were cut back, 6 bases at V and 0 bases at J, with 11 bases in the middle. CDR3 DNA: TGCGCCAGCAGACCACAGGGCCCTAACTATGGCTACACCTTC. Translated: CASRPQGPNYGYTF.

This clone was detected only a few times. The gene calls are TRBV6-6 and TRBJ1-6, with a tentative D call TRBD1 (5 bases). The CDR3 totals 15 residues. Trimming took off 9 bases at V and 5 bases at J, with 17 bases between the two ends. Germline V gene sequence: CDR1 MNHNY, CDR2 SVGAGI (reference sequence). In DNA form, the CDR3 reads TGTGCCAGTCAGGGATCTAATAGTAATAATTCACCCCTCCACTTT. Translating it yields CASQGSNSNNSPLHF.

The chain links TRBV11-1 to TRBJ2-1, with D unresolved. Germline CDR1 reads SGHAT; CDR2 reads FQDESV (reference sequence). The CDR3 totals 15 residues. Trimming removed 1 base from V and 3 bases from J, with 10 bases in between. The CDR3 DNA reads as TGTGCCAGCAGCTTAGTATTGGTCGGCTACAATGAGCAGTTCTTC. Translated: CASSLVLVGYNEQFF.

This chain links TRBV19 with TRBJ2-7, with a possible D match to TRBD1 (5 bases). The germline V gene has CDR1 LNHDA and CDR2 SQIVND (reference sequence). This CDR3 is 14 amino acids long. V was cut by 2 bases and J by 0 bases, with 8 bases left in between. The CDR3 DNA reads as TGTGCCAGTAGTATAAGACAGAGCTCCTACGAGCAGTACTTC. Its translation: CASSIRQSSYEQYF. The full variable domain, its missing parts supplied by reference TRBV19 and TRBJ2-7, is DGGITQSPKYLFRKEGQNVTLSCEQNLNHDAMYWYRQDPGQGLRLIYYSQIVNDFQKGDIAEGYSVSREKKESFPLTVTSAQKNPTAFYLCASSIRQSSYEQYFGPGTRLTVT.

This chain joins TRBV9 and TRBJ2-3, with TRBD2 matching 8 bases. Germline trimming cut 0 bases from V and 5 bases from J; bases unmatched to any gene: 8. Germline CDR1 SGDLS, CDR2 YYNGEE. CDR3 length: 16 residues. CDR3 in DNA: TGTGCCAGCAGCGTAGTTAGCGGGGTTGGAGTAGATACGCAGTATTTT. As protein: CASSVVSGVGVDTQYF.

On this clone itself: No DNA is shown, since the ends of the CDR3 on it are uncertain; the CDR3 is the one TCRdb lists. The chain couples TRBV30 to TRBJ2-2; the table's D call, TRBD2, was not checked against the DNA. The CDR3 sequence runs 11 residues, both termini included. Germline V gene data show CDR1 as GTSNPN and CDR2 as SVGIG (reference sequence). The CDR3 sequence: CAWSVRGSCFF.

The chain carries TRBV6-2 or TRBV6-3 and TRBJ2-5, with 8 bases matching TRBD2. Trimming cost V 2 bases and J 4 bases; bases outside gene matches: 6. This CDR3 region has 15 residues. CDR1 MNHEY and CDR2 SVGEGT come from the germline V gene. The CDR3 here is CASSYAPGGGETQYF. The DNA for the CDR3 is TGTGCCAGCAGTTACGCCCCCGGGGGGGGAGAGACCCAGTACTTC.

This chain uses TRBV15 with TRBJ2-7, with 9 bases aligning to TRBD1. This CDR3 spans 14 amino acids. The trim removed 5 bases at V and 1 base at J, leaving 3 bases unmatched. The germline V gene encodes CDR1 LNHNV and CDR2 YYDKDF (reference sequence). The CDR3 protein is CATSGDRESYEQYF. The CDR3 coding sequence is TGTGCCACCAGCGGGGACAGGGAGTCCTACGAGCAGTACTTC.

The genes are TRBV5-1 and TRBJ2-2; unclear D gene. Germline assignment: CDR1 SGHRS and CDR2 YFSETQ. The CDR3 is made up of 16 amino acids. The ends were cut back, 4 bases at V and 1 base at J, with 14 bases in the middle. The CDR3 region has the DNA TGCGCCAGCAGCCCCGGCCAGCACCTGAACACCGGGGAGCTGTTTTTT. Translated, it gives CASSPGQHLNTGELFF.

V and J are TRBV21-1 and TRBJ2-7; the D call of TRBD1 is as the table states it, not checked on the DNA. TRBV21-1 is deemed a pseudogene. This CDR3 comprises 14 residues. This CDR3 reads CASSPQGPTYEQYF. DNA for the CDR3: TGTGCCAGCAGCCCACAGGGGCCCACCTACGAGCAGTACTTC.

This clone occurred once. This chain joins TRBV7-9 and TRBJ2-7, with D uncertain. V was shortened by 8 bases and J by 5 bases, with 10 bases between the two germline ends. Germline CDR1 and CDR2: SEHNR and FQNEAQ (reference sequence). This CDR3 region has 11 residues. CDR3 in DNA: TGTGCCAGCGGGATAAGTGACGAGCAGTACTTC. Its translation: CASGISDEQYF.

The CDR3: CASSQDGSGETEAFF. The CDR3 DNA follows: TGTGCCAGCAGCCAAGACGGAAGTGGGGAAACTGAAGCTTTCTTT. J is TRBJ1-1 and V is TRBV4-2, with D unresolved. Per the germline V gene, CDR1 is LGHNA and CDR2 is YNFKEQ. Trimming removed 0 bases at V and 5 bases at J, with 13 bases between. This CDR3 has 15 amino acids.

This chain links TRBV10-1 with TRBJ2-5; D unresolved. CDR3 size: 13 residues. Germline loops: CDR1 WNHNN, CDR2 SYGVQD (reference sequence). V was clipped by 10 bases and J by 5 bases, with 17 bases between them. In DNA form, the CDR3 reads TGCGCCACCGCCATGGGTCCGGCGGAGACCCAGTACTTC. Its protein product is CATAMGPAETQYF.

This chain joins TRBV5-1 and TRBJ1-1; D is possibly TRBD1 (5 bases). The CDR3 consists of 13 residues. V was pared by 0 bases and J by 5 bases, with 8 bases between. Germline CDR1 reads SGHRS; CDR2 reads YFSETQ. CDR3 nucleotides: TGCGCCAGCAGCTTGGCCCAGGGAACTGAAGCTTTCTTT. Its protein is CASSLAQGTEAFF. The full variable domain, completed using reference TRBV5-1 and TRBJ1-1, is KAGVTQTPRYLIKTRGQQVTLSCSPISGHRSVSWYQQTPGQGLQFLFEYFSETQRNKGNFPGRFSGRQFSNSRSEMNVSTLELGDSALYLCASSLAQGTEAFFGQGTRLTVV.

Only one count was recorded for this clone. V usage is TRBV5-4 and J usage is TRBJ2-7; D is perhaps TRBD1 (6 bases). CDR1 and CDR2 (germline): SGHNT, YYREEE (reference sequence). The CDR3 contains 14 residues. Trimming took off 4 bases at V and 0 bases at J, with 11 bases between the two ends. The CDR3 is CASSPRDNSYEQYF. The CDR3 nucleotides are TGTGCCAGCAGCCCCCGGGACAACTCCTACGAGCAGTACTTC.

The V call is TRBV19, the J call TRBJ1-1; 7 positions agree with TRBD1. Trimming took 7 bases from V and 3 from J; bases not matched to a gene: 11. Germline assignment: CDR1 LNHDA and CDR2 SQIVND (reference sequence). The CDR3 is 15 residues long. CDR3 DNA: TGTGCCAGTAAATTAAGGGGGCGGGGAGACACTGAAGCTTTCTTT. Residues: CASKLRGRGDTEAFF.

This chain joins TRBV5-1 and TRBJ2-3; 7 bases are shared with TRBD2. This CDR3 region has 15 residues. Germline CDR1 is SGHRS and CDR2 is YFSETQ. Trimming cost V 1 base and J 0 bases; bases outside gene matches: 2. In DNA form, the CDR3 reads TGCGCCAGCAGCTTGAGTAGCGGGAGCACAGATACGCAGTATTTT. Amino acids: CASSLSSGSTDTQYF.

As DNA, the CDR3 is TGTGCCAGCGGGCCGAGGAATGAGCAGTTCTTC. Its protein is CASGPRNEQFF. The rearrangement links TRBV2 to TRBJ2-1; D uncertain. The CDR3 sequence is 11 residues long. In germline, CDR1 is SNHLY, CDR2 FYNNEI. V lost 8 bases and J lost 7, with 9 bases in between.

The chain joins TRBV9 to TRBJ1-3, with 7 positions matching TRBD1. V dropped 3 bases and J dropped 2; count of bases not matched to a gene: 5. The CDR3 totals 15 residues. Germline CDR1 reads SGDLS; CDR2 reads YYNGEE. The CDR3 region has the DNA TGTGCCAGCAGCGCGACAGGGACTGCTGGAAACACCATATATTTT. Its translation is CASSATGTAGNTIYF. Supplemented by reference TRBV9 and TRBJ1-3, the full variable domain reads DSGVTQTPKHLITATGQRVTLRCSPRSGDLSVYWYQQSLDQGLQFLIQYYNGEERAKGNILERFSAQQFPDLHSELNLSSLELGDSALYFCASSATGTAGNTIYFGEGSWLTVV.

This chain links TRBV6-2 or TRBV6-3 with TRBJ1-1; D unresolved. Trimming shortened V by 3 bases and J by 4 bases, and 15 bases separated the two germline ends. The CDR3 runs to 15 residues. Germline assignment: CDR1 MNHEY and CDR2 SVGEGT. The CDR3 nucleotides are TGTGCCAGCAGTTATACTTTAGCGGAGGCCACTGAAGCTTTCTTT. This translates into CASSYTLAEATEAFF.

A single count supports this clone. The rearrangement joins TRBV18 to TRBJ2-3; 8 bases are shared with TRBD2. Germline V CDR1 and CDR2: KGHSH, LQKENI. The CDR3 covers 15 residues. With V trimmed by 3 bases and J by 4 bases, 6 bases remained unmatched. CDR3 bases: TGTGCCAGCTCACCCCGGGGGGGCGGCGCAGATACGCAGTATTTT. This sequence encodes CASSPRGGGADTQYF.